The 14 T cell receptor beta chains reported below all come from one sample, sequenced in a study of CD8 T cells in Susac syndrome. Reverse transcription of about 0.45 to 1 ug RNA was carried out with random hexamers. A single record per CDR3 protein comes from TCRdb applying MiXCR to the immunoSEQ multiplex PCR reads. The sample lists under 85,000 distinct CDR3 sequences; 94% were seen once. Sequencing was done on a sample of CD8+ T cells from PBMCs. These receptors were taken from a human donor with Susac syndrome.

This chain uses TRBV4-2 with TRBJ2-7; D remains unclear. Germline values: CDR1 LGHNA, CDR2 YNFKEQ. The CDR3 contains 15 residues. V shed 0 bases and J shed 3 bases, with 12 bases lying between them. The DNA for the CDR3 is TGTGCCAGCAGCCAAGAGTGGTCAGGCAGCTACGAGCAGTACTTC. The encoded protein is CASSQEWSGSYEQYF.

This clonotype came up once. This chain links TRBV20-1 with TRBJ2-1; 11 bases fit TRBD2. This CDR3 has 17 amino acids. The trim removed 0 bases at V and 2 bases at J, leaving 6 bases unmatched. Germline-derived CDR1 and CDR2 are DFQATT and SNEGSKA (reference sequence). CDR3 DNA: TGCAGTGCTAGAGATCCAACTAGCGGGAGCGCCTACAATGAGCAGTTCTTC. Protein: CSARDPTSGSAYNEQFF.

V gene TRBV7-9 combines with J gene TRBJ2-7; TRBD2 matches at 12 bases. V shed 4 bases, J shed 3 bases, and the junction held 10 bases outside the gene matches. Germline V gene lookup returns CDR1 SEHNR and CDR2 FQNEAQ (reference sequence). The CDR3 totals 17 residues. The CDR3 DNA follows: TGTGCCAGCAGCTCCACCCAACCTAGCGGGGGGGTCTACGAGCAGTACTTC. Protein sequence: CASSSTQPSGGVYEQYF. The variable domain in full, completed from reference TRBV7-9 and TRBJ2-7, reads DTGVSQNPRHKITKRGQNVTFRCDPISEHNRLYWYRQTLGQGPEFLTYFQNEAQLEKSRLLSDRFSAERPKGSFSTLEIQRTEQGDSAMYLCASSSTQPSGGVYEQYFGPGTRLTVT.

The chain joins TRBV25-1 to TRBJ2-4; D may be TRBD1 (6 bases). Germline loops: CDR1 MGHDK, CDR2 SYGVNS. V dropped 4 bases and J dropped 3 bases, with 10 bases sitting between them. The CDR3 has 14 residues. DNA for the CDR3: TGTGCCAGCAGTGCACAGGGTATCAAAAACATTCAGTACTTC. Residues: CASSAQGIKNIQYF.

V gene TRBV9 combines with J gene TRBJ2-3; D gene uncertain. V lost 4 bases, J lost 5 bases, and 20 bases lay in between. The CDR3 length is 16 residues. The germline CDR1 and CDR2 sequences are SGDLS and YYNGEE. CDR3 DNA: TGTGCCAGCAGCCCCGGCGAGATTCTTGTTCGAGATACGCAGTATTTT. It codes for CASSPGEILVRDTQYF. Filled out from reference TRBV9 and TRBJ2-3, the complete variable domain reads DSGVTQTPKHLITATGQRVTLRCSPRSGDLSVYWYQQSLDQGLQFLIQYYNGEERAKGNILERFSAQQFPDLHSELNLSSLELGDSALYFCASSPGEILVRDTQYFGPGTRLTVL.

The chain couples TRBV5-6 to TRBJ1-1; possibly TRBD1 for D (5 bases). The CDR3 is 13 residues long. The germline V and J ends were trimmed by 0 bases and 5 bases, with 8 bases remaining between them. Per germline, CDR1 SGHDT and CDR2 YYEEEE. CDR3 bases: TGTGCCAGCAGCTTGGCGGGGGAGACTGAAGCTTTCTTT. This sequence encodes CASSLAGETEAFF.

The J gene is TRBJ1-1, the V gene TRBV19; D not resolved. The germline gives CDR1 LNHDA, CDR2 SQIVND (reference sequence). Trimming removed 5 bases from V and 2 bases from J, with 15 bases in between. The CDR3 is made up of 15 amino acids. The DNA of the CDR3 is TGTGCCAGTAGTTTGGAAGAACACCTAAACACTGAAGCTTTCTTT. This translates into CASSLEEHLNTEAFF.

The CDR3 DNA reads TGTGCCAGCAGATCATTCCACATGAACACTGAAGCTTTCTTT. This encodes CASRSFHMNTEAFF. The chain couples TRBV28 to TRBJ1-1; D uncertain. CDR3 length: 14 amino acids. Germline lookup yields CDR1 MDHEN and CDR2 SYDVKM. Trimming took off 6 bases at V and 0 bases at J, with 11 bases between the two ends.

The chain couples TRBV19 to TRBJ2-3; the D is unclear. Germline loops: CDR1 LNHDA, CDR2 SQIVND (reference sequence). V gave up 4 bases and J gave up 6 bases, with 8 bases separating them. The CDR3 sequence is 12 residues long. The CDR3 reads CASSTSPDTQYF. In nucleotides, the CDR3 is TGTGCCAGTAGTACCTCCCCGGATACGCAGTATTTT. Using reference TRBV19 and TRBJ2-3 for the parts outside the CDR3, the full variable domain is DGGITQSPKYLFRKEGQNVTLSCEQNLNHDAMYWYRQDPGQGLRLIYYSQIVNDFQKGDIAEGYSVSREKKESFPLTVTSAQKNPTAFYLCASSTSPDTQYFGPGTRLTVL.

The chain joins TRBV7-8 to TRBJ1-5; D uncertain. From germline, CDR1 is SGHVS and CDR2 FQNEAQ. V was cut by 1 base and J by 1 base, with 11 bases left in between. This CDR3 is built from 16 residues. The CDR3 spells CASSLVLGMSNQPQHF. CDR3 DNA: TGTGCCAGCAGCTTAGTCCTGGGGATGAGCAATCAGCCCCAGCATTTT.

The chain recombines TRBV28 with TRBJ2-1; D is possibly TRBD1 (5 bases). Trimming removed 7 bases at V and 0 bases at J, with 19 bases between. Germline V gene lookup returns CDR1 MDHEN and CDR2 SYDVKM. CDR3 size: 17 residues. The CDR3 here is CASNRPPDRYSYNEQFF. DNA for the CDR3: TGTGCCAGCAACCGCCCGCCCGACAGATACTCCTACAATGAGCAGTTCTTC.

The chain recombines TRBV12-3 or TRBV12-4 with TRBJ1-4, with D unclear. Trimming pared 3 bases from V and 8 bases from J, leaving 7 bases between. The CDR3 is 12 residues long. This chain's CDR3 is CASSFGGEKLFF. The CDR3 nucleotides are TGTGCCAGCAGTTTCGGAGGGGAAAAACTGTTTTTT.

The rearrangement joins TRBV28 to TRBJ1-2; weak D call: TRBD1 (6 bases). The CDR3 is 12 amino acids. The germline gives CDR1 MDHEN, CDR2 SYDVKM. V was pared by 5 bases and J by 6 bases, with 10 bases between. This CDR3 reads CASSIYRDGYTF. CDR3 coding DNA: TGTGCCAGCAGTATATACAGGGATGGCTACACCTTC.

The rearrangement links TRBV5-1 to TRBJ2-1, with 8 bases identical to TRBD2. The V and J ends lost 6 bases and 14 bases, in that order; junction bases with no gene match: 7. The CDR3 runs 11 residues. Germline V gene lookup returns CDR1 SGHRS and CDR2 YFSETQ. CDR3 sequence reads: CASTAGTRKFF. Here the CDR3 DNA reads TGCGCCAGCACCGCCGGGACTAGAAAGTTCTTC.